These 18 T cell receptor beta chains share one sample of origin, sequenced in a study of T cells in Graves' hyperthyroidism and ophthalmopathy. Authors of the study amplified TCR beta CDR3 regions from RNA transcripts. RT-PCR in the first round (using the HTBI primer set) targeted the TCR CDR3. Each CDR3 protein is one row after TCRdb ran MiXCR on the multiplex PCR reads. The table has under 300,000 distinct CDR3 sequences, around 25% seen once; the top ten hold about a quarter. Sequenced sample: blood. The source is a man aged 40-49 years with Graves' hyperthyroidism that later progressed to Graves' ophthalmopathy.

This clonotype was seen at least ten times. This chain uses TRBV7-8 with TRBJ1-5; D gene ambiguous. The CDR3 has 15 amino acids. Trimming removed 6 bases at V and 4 bases at J, with 16 bases between. In germline, CDR1 is SGHVS, CDR2 FQNEAQ. The CDR3 spells CASSILGTRNQPQHF. DNA of the CDR3: TGTGCCAGCAGTATTCTGGGAACGAGAAATCAGCCCCAGCATTTT. Combining the CDR3 with reference TRBV7-8 and TRBJ1-5 gives the whole variable domain GAGVSQSPRYKVAKRGQDVALRCDPISGHVSLFWYQQALGQGPEFLTYFQNEAQLDKSGLPSDRFFAERPEGSVSTLKIQRTQQEDSAVYLCASSILGTRNQPQHFGDGTRLSIL.

This clonotype was observed many times. The V and J genes are TRBV7-9 and TRBJ1-5; maybe TRBD1 (5 bases). Germline loops: CDR1 SEHNR, CDR2 FQNEAQ (reference sequence). The CDR3 is made up of 15 amino acids. V was shortened by 4 bases and J by 0 bases, with 10 bases between the two germline ends. The chain's CDR3 is CASSSDSHSNQPQHF. CDR3 DNA: TGTGCCAGCAGCTCCGACAGTCATAGCAATCAGCCCCAGCATTTT.

This clonotype was seen repeatedly, ten times or more. CDR3 protein: CATSDLQVSGTGELFF. Here the CDR3 DNA reads TGTGCCACCAGTGATTTGCAAGTGTCGGGGACCGGGGAGCTGTTTTTT. J is TRBJ2-2 and V is TRBV24-1, with D tentatively TRBD2 (5 bases). V shed 0 bases and J shed 5 bases, with 12 bases lying between them. The CDR3 is 16 amino acids. Germline V gene sequence: CDR1 KGHDR, CDR2 SFDVKD.

The table lists this clonotype with many counts. The chain has TRBV15 and TRBJ2-7; tentatively, D is TRBD1 or TRBD2 (5 bases each). This CDR3 spans 16 amino acids. CDR1 is LNHNV and CDR2 is YYDKDF in the germline V gene (reference sequence). V gave up 5 bases and J gave up 4 bases, with 21 bases separating them. This CDR3 is CATSERPGRTGYEQYF. The CDR3 DNA follows: TGTGCCACCAGCGAACGACCAGGGCGGACGGGGTACGAGCAGTACTTC. Full variable domain (missing parts from reference TRBV15 and TRBJ2-7): DAMVIQNPRYQVTQFGKPVTLSCSQTLNHNVMYWYQQKSSQAPKLLFHYYDKDFNNEADTPDNFQSRRPNTSFCFLDIRSPGLGDTAMYLCATSERPGRTGYEQYFGPGTRLTVT.

In its sample, this clonotype was seen a few times. V is TRBV9 and J is TRBJ2-3; D remains ambiguous. The CDR3 sequence is 15 residues long. Trimming left V 1 base short and J 4 bases short, with 13 bases between. Germline V gene sequence: CDR1 SGDLS, CDR2 YYNGEE. This chain's CDR3 is CASSVTPHGADTQYF. DNA of the CDR3: TGTGCCAGCAGCGTAACCCCCCATGGGGCAGATACGCAGTATTTT.

The CDR3 DNA reads TGTGCCACGTCTCCAGGGGACCTCTCCGGGGAGCTGTTTTTT. This gives the protein CATSPGDLSGELFF. V usage is TRBV15 and J usage is TRBJ2-2; D is possibly TRBD1 (6 bases). Looked up from germline, CDR1 is LNHNV and CDR2 is YYDKDF (reference sequence). The CDR3 consists of 14 residues. Between the trimmed V and J ends, which lost 9 bases and 6 bases, there was a span of 17 bases. The variable domain in full, with the rest retrieved from reference TRBV15 and TRBJ2-2, is DAMVIQNPRYQVTQFGKPVTLSCSQTLNHNVMYWYQQKSSQAPKLLFHYYDKDFNNEADTPDNFQSRRPNTSFCFLDIRSPGLGDTAMYLCATSPGDLSGELFFGEGSRLTVL.

This clonotype has at least ten counts. The chain has TRBV20-1 and TRBJ1-2; 8 nucleotides match TRBD1. The CDR3 is made up of 17 amino acids. The germline V gene has CDR1 DFQATT and CDR2 SNEGSKA (reference sequence). V lost 1 base and J lost 6; bases outside the gene matches: 16. The CDR3 DNA reads TGCAGTGCTAGAGCGTTGGGGTCAGGGGGCTTTCGGGATGGCTACACCTTC. Protein product: CSARALGSGGFRDGYTF.

This clonotype was found many times. The chain joins TRBV2 to TRBJ2-7; D remains ambiguous. V gave up 3 bases and J gave up 4 bases, with 28 bases separating them. This CDR3 spans 19 amino acids. Germline V lookup: CDR1 SNHLY, CDR2 FYNNEI. The DNA for the CDR3 is TGTGCCAGCAGTGATTTTGGCCAACGCCGCAGCGCCGGTCGGTACGAGCAGTACTTC. Translating gives CASSDFGQRRSAGRYEQYF.

This clonotype was observed at least ten times. The gene calls are TRBV19 and TRBJ1-5, with D perhaps matching TRBD1 (5 bases). This CDR3 comprises 16 residues. Germline loops: CDR1 LNHDA, CDR2 SQIVND (reference sequence). Trimming took off 0 bases at V and 5 bases at J, with 14 bases between the two ends. The CDR3 bases are TGTGCCAGTAGTATAGACCTTGAGAGGGACGATCAGCCCCAGCATTTT. Translation gives CASSIDLERDDQPQHF.

This clonotype appeared a few times. A clone one base away is much larger, so this may be a read error. This sequence joins TRBV18 and TRBJ2-5, with D uncertain. Looked up from germline, CDR1 is KGHSH and CDR2 is LQKENI. The CDR3 covers 14 residues. CDR3 protein: CACSSDGPQETQYF. The CDR3 nucleotides are TGTGCCTGCTCATCCGACGGCCCCCAAGAGACCCAGTACTTC.

This clonotype occurred many times. This chain links TRBV19 with TRBJ1-1; D not certain. V was cut by 2 bases and J by 1 base, with 8 bases left in between. The CDR3 totals 14 residues. The germline gives CDR1 LNHDA, CDR2 SQIVND (reference sequence). CDR3 region: CASSIRYTNTEAFF. The CDR3 DNA sequence: TGTGCCAGTAGTATACGTTATACGAACACTGAAGCTTTCTTT.

In this sample, this clonotype turned up many times. The J gene is TRBJ2-7, the V gene TRBV7-2, with 7 bases aligning to TRBD1. Germline CDR1 reads SGHTA; CDR2 reads FQGNSA. V was pared by 3 bases and J by 3 bases, with 5 bases of the junction left unmatched. CDR3 length equals 14 residues. The chain's CDR3 is CASSFGQVGYEQYF. For the CDR3, the DNA is TGTGCCAGCAGCTTCGGACAGGTCGGCTACGAGCAGTACTTC. Full variable domain (rest looked up from reference TRBV7-2 and TRBJ2-7): GAGVSQSPSNKVTEKGKDVELRCDPISGHTALYWYRQSLGQGLEFLIYFQGNSAPDKSGLPSDRFSAERTGGSVSTLTIQRTQQEDSAVYLCASSFGQVGYEQYFGPGTRLTVT.

The rearrangement uses TRBV14 and TRBJ1-2; D remains unclear. The CDR3 spans 15 residues. From germline, CDR1 is SGHDN and CDR2 FVKESK. V was clipped by 1 base and J by 4 bases, with 13 bases between them. CDR3 amino acids: CASSQAVGRTYGYTF. The CDR3 DNA is TGTGCCAGCAGCCAAGCTGTCGGCAGGACCTATGGCTACACCTTC. Based on the CDR3 plus reference TRBV14 and TRBJ1-2, the full variable domain is EAGVTQFPSHSVIEKGQTVTLRCDPISGHDNLYWYRRVMGKEIKFLLHFVKESKQDESGMPNNRFLAERTGGTYSTLKVQPAELEDSGVYFCASSQAVGRTYGYTFGSGTRLTVV.

This clonotype was detected only once. This chain connects TRBV28 to TRBJ1-5; 7 bases match TRBD1. Germline assignment: CDR1 MDHEN and CDR2 SYDVKM. Trimming removed 4 bases from V and 5 bases from J; junction bases left unmatched: 11. This CDR3 is built from 16 residues. The CDR3 region is CASSSIYRGKYQPQHF. The CDR3 coding sequence is TGTGCCAGCAGTTCCATATACAGGGGAAAGTATCAGCCCCAGCATTTT.

This clonotype was detected many times. V and J are TRBV30 and TRBJ2-2; D is ambiguous. The V end lost 3 bases, the J end lost 2 bases, and 13 bases lay between the germline ends. The CDR3 consists of 15 residues. Germline V gives CDR1 GTSNPN, CDR2 SVGIG (reference sequence). This chain's CDR3 is CAWRRASVNTGELFF. The CDR3 region has the DNA TGTGCCTGGAGAAGGGCGTCAGTAAACACCGGGGAGCTGTTTTTT.

This clonotype was recorded many times. The chain joins TRBV20-1 to TRBJ2-5; 13 bases match TRBD2. Trimming cost V 0 bases and J 5 bases; bases outside gene matches: 6. CDR1 and CDR2 (germline): DFQATT, SNEGSKA (reference sequence). This CDR3 is 16 amino acids long. This chain's CDR3 is CSARDGTSGVRETQYF. CDR3 nucleotides: TGCAGTGCTAGAGACGGGACTAGCGGGGTCAGGGAGACCCAGTACTTC.

This clonotype was detected only once. V usage is TRBV28 and J usage is TRBJ1-1; D uncertain. Germline V CDR1 and CDR2: MDHEN, SYDVKM. The CDR3 extends over 16 amino acids. V shed 5 bases and J shed 5 bases, with 21 bases lying between them. DNA of the CDR3: TGTGCCAGCAGTGTCCGAGTACGGAGCCCAAGGACTGAAGCTTTCTTT. Protein product: CASSVRVRSPRTEAFF.

This clonotype occurred many times. The rearrangement uses TRBV18 and TRBJ1-1; D may be TRBD1 (5 bases). Germline CDR1 KGHSH, CDR2 LQKENI. The CDR3 extends over 11 amino acids. The V end was cut by 6 bases, the J end by 7 bases, with 9 bases between. The CDR3 bases are TGTGCCAGCTCCACTCAGGGTGAAGCTTTCTTT. Protein sequence: CASSTQGEAFF.